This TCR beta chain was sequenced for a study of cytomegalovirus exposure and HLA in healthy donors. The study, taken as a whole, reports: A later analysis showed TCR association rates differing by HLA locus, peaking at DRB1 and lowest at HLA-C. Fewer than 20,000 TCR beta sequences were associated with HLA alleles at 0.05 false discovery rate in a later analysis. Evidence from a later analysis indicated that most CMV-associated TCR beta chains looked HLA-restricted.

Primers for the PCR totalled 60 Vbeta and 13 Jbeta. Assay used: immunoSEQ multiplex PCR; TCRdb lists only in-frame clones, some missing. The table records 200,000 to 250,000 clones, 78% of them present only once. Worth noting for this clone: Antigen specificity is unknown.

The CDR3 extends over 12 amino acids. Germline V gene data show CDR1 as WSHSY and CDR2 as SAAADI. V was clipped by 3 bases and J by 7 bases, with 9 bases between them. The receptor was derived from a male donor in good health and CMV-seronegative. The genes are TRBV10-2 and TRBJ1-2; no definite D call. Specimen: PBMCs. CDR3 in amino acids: CASSEAQAGYTF. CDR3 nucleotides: TGCGCCAGCAGTGAAGCGCAAGCTGGCTACACCTTC.